The 26 T cell receptor beta chains below all came from one sample that was sequenced in a study of blood T cell repertoires in COVID-19. Data came from immunoSEQ multiplex PCR; TCRdb stores just in-frame clones and leaves some out. The sample includes some 100,000 clones, around 80% of them seen just once. The sequencing sample was made of peripheral blood. The receptor source for this set is a man in his 70s with acute or convalescent COVID-19.

The V and J genes are TRBV5-1 and TRBJ2-2, with a tentative D call TRBD1 (6 bases). V was trimmed by 0 bases and J by 4 bases, leaving 10 bases between them. Germline V CDR1 and CDR2: SGHRS, YFSETQ. The CDR3 consists of 15 residues. The CDR3 sequence: CASSLGRGFTGELFF. The CDR3 coding sequence is TGCGCCAGCAGCTTGGGCAGGGGCTTCACCGGGGAGCTGTTTTTT.

The V gene is TRBV10-2, the J gene TRBJ2-3; 7 nucleotides agree with TRBD2. Losses at the gene ends were 7 bases for V and 1 base for J; bases not matched to a gene: 5. Germline V gene lookup returns CDR1 WSHSY and CDR2 SAAADI. The CDR3 runs 14 residues. The CDR3 reads CASTGTTGTDTQYF. The CDR3 DNA reads TGCGCCAGCACCGGGACTACAGGCACAGATACGCAGTATTTT.

The J gene is TRBJ2-1, the V gene TRBV9; 7 bases match TRBD1. The CDR3 runs to 15 residues. V lost 2 bases and J lost 1; bases outside the gene matches: 3. Germline lookup yields CDR1 SGDLS and CDR2 YYNGEE. The CDR3, as DNA: TGTGCCAGCAGCGTTACAGGGGATTCCTACAATGAGCAGTTCTTC. Its translation is CASSVTGDSYNEQFF. The full variable domain, completed using reference TRBV9 and TRBJ2-1, is DSGVTQTPKHLITATGQRVTLRCSPRSGDLSVYWYQQSLDQGLQFLIQYYNGEERAKGNILERFSAQQFPDLHSELNLSSLELGDSALYFCASSVTGDSYNEQFFGPGTRLTVL.

This clone showed up just once. The CDR3: CASSFRLRQGIPSSYEQYF. The CDR3 nucleotides read TGTGCCAGCAGTTTCAGGCTCCGACAGGGCATTCCATCGTCCTACGAGCAGTACTTC. The chain links TRBV27 to TRBJ2-7; 7 nucleotides match TRBD1. The CDR3 contains 19 residues. CDR1 is MNHEY, CDR2 SMNVEV, per germline (reference sequence). Losses at the gene ends were 3 bases for V and 1 base for J; bases not matched to a gene: 18.

V usage is TRBV2 and J usage is TRBJ2-5, with 10 bases fitting TRBD1. Germline CDR1 reads SNHLY; CDR2 reads FYNNEI. Trimming removed 1 base from V and 4 bases from J; junction bases left unmatched: 12. There are 18 residues in the CDR3. CDR3 bases: TGTGCCAGCAGTGAAGTTTCTTTCTGGGGACAGGGGATAGAGACCCAGTACTTC. It yields the protein CASSEVSFWGQGIETQYF.

This chain joins TRBV7-2 and TRBJ2-7; unclear D gene. The germline gives CDR1 SGHTA, CDR2 FQGNSA. V lost 0 bases and J 2 bases, leaving 8 bases between the germline ends. This CDR3 has 14 residues. The CDR3 sequence: CASSLAEGAYEQYF. The DNA for the CDR3 is TGTGCCAGCAGCTTAGCGGAAGGAGCCTACGAGCAGTACTTC.

This clone was recorded a few times. V gene TRBV9 combines with J gene TRBJ2-1; 11 bases map to TRBD2. The CDR3 contains 15 residues. The V gene end was trimmed by 2 bases and the J gene end by 3 bases; junction bases not matched to a gene: 1. Germline lookup yields CDR1 SGDLS and CDR2 YYNGEE. DNA for the CDR3: TGTGCCAGCAGCGTGGGACTAGCGGTCTACAATGAGCAGTTCTTC. Translating gives CASSVGLAVYNEQFF.

The chain couples TRBV28 to TRBJ1-4; D may be TRBD1 (5 bases). The ends were cut back, 8 bases at V and 8 bases at J, with 18 bases in the middle. The CDR3 is made up of 14 amino acids. From germline, CDR1 is MDHEN and CDR2 SYDVKM. The CDR3 sequence: CASLAGGVGEKLFF. In DNA form, the CDR3 reads TGTGCCAGCCTCGCCGGGGGGGTAGGCGAAAAACTGTTTTTT.

This chain links TRBV3-1 (or the pseudogene TRBV3-2) with TRBJ1-2; D call uncertain. The germline CDR1 and CDR2 sequences are LGHDT and YNNKEL (reference sequence). Deletions cut 2 bases from V and 4 bases from J, with 20 bases between. The CDR3 extends over 17 amino acids. CDR3 loop: CASSQKLRADRGYGYTF. The CDR3 DNA reads as TGTGCCAGCAGCCAAAAATTGAGGGCTGATCGTGGCTATGGCTACACCTTC.

This chain links TRBV6-5 with TRBJ2-5; the D is unclear. This CDR3 is built from 12 residues. In germline, CDR1 is MNHEY, CDR2 SVGAGI. V dropped 6 bases and J dropped 4 bases, with 9 bases sitting between them. The CDR3 sequence: CASRSEAETQYF. As DNA, the CDR3 is TGTGCCAGCAGGTCTGAGGCAGAGACCCAGTACTTC.

The V and J genes are TRBV7-9 and TRBJ1-4, with D possibly matching TRBD1 (5 bases). This CDR3 region has 13 residues. The V gene lost 2 bases and the J gene lost 5 bases, with 6 bases spanning the gap. Germline V lookup: CDR1 SEHNR, CDR2 FQNEAQ (reference sequence). CDR3 DNA sequence: TGTGCCAGCAGCTTACGACAGAATGAAAAACTGTTTTTT. Translation: CASSLRQNEKLFF.

With respect to this clone: This same CDR3 is encoded by further DNA sequences in the sample. The rearrangement joins TRBV5-1 to TRBJ2-7; TRBD1 might be the D (6 bases). Germline V gene sequence: CDR1 SGHRS, CDR2 YFSETQ. CDR3 length: 14 residues. V was pared by 0 bases and J by 0 bases, with 7 bases between. The CDR3 DNA is TGCGCCAGCAGCTTGGGAGGGGGCTCCTACGAGCAGTACTTC. Encoded protein: CASSLGGGSYEQYF.

CDR3 coding DNA: TGTGCCCACCCAAGTAGGGGACAGGGGACAAATCAAGCCCACAGAAATACGCAGTATTTT. Its protein product is CAHPSRGQGTNQAHRNTQYF. The genes are TRBV19 and TRBJ2-3, with TRBD1 identical over 10 bases. Trimming cost V 11 bases and J 7 bases; bases outside gene matches: 30. The germline V gene has CDR1 LNHDA and CDR2 SQIVND (reference sequence). CDR3 length: 20 amino acids. Full variable domain (remainder filled in from reference TRBV19 and TRBJ2-3): DGGITQSPKYLFRKEGQNVTLSCEQNLNHDAMYWYRQDPGQGLRLIYYSQIVNDFQKGDIAEGYSVSREKKESFPLTVTSAQKNPTAFYLCAHPSRGQGTNQAHRNTQYFGPGTRLTVL.

The chain carries TRBV5-4 and TRBJ1-6; TRBD1 matches at 7 bases. V was pared by 4 bases and J by 15 bases, with 10 bases of the junction left unmatched. Germline V gives CDR1 SGHNT, CDR2 YYREEE (reference sequence). The CDR3 is made up of 13 amino acids. CDR3: CASSASDRDNLHF. In DNA form, the CDR3 reads TGTGCCAGCAGCGCATCTGACAGGGATAACCTCCACTTT.

The chain joins TRBV7-9 to TRBJ1-3; a weak D match, TRBD1 (5 bases). The germline V gene encodes CDR1 SEHNR and CDR2 FQNEAQ (reference sequence). The CDR3 length is 16 residues. The ends were cut back, 2 bases at V and 0 bases at J, with 11 bases in the middle. For the CDR3, the DNA is TGTGCCAGCAGCTTAAAGGTGGGGGGCTCTGGAAACACCATATATTTT. It codes for CASSLKVGGSGNTIYF.

This clone was counted a single time. The rearrangement uses TRBV7-2 and TRBJ2-5; 8 positions match TRBD2. Germline V gene data show CDR1 as SGHTA and CDR2 as FQGNSA. Trimming cost V 5 bases and J 5 bases; bases outside gene matches: 10. CDR3 length equals 15 residues. The CDR3 bases are TGTGCCAGCAGCCCGTCGCGGGGGGCGCAGGAGACCCAGTACTTC. This codes for CASSPSRGAQETQYF.

The rearrangement uses TRBV10-3 and TRBJ2-2; TRBD1 might be the D (6 bases). Per germline, CDR1 ENHRY and CDR2 SYGVKD. The CDR3 is made up of 15 amino acids. V lost 0 bases and J 4 bases, leaving 9 bases between the germline ends. The CDR3 coding sequence is TGTGCCATCAGTGAGTCGGGACAAAGCACCGGGGAGCTGTTTTTT. This codes for CAISESGQSTGELFF.

The chain joins TRBV5-1 to TRBJ2-3, with 10 bases aligning to TRBD1. This CDR3 contains 16 residues. Germline values: CDR1 SGHRS, CDR2 YFSETQ. Germline trimming cut 0 bases from V and 0 bases from J; bases unmatched to any gene: 1. The CDR3 region is CASSLGTGGSTDTQYF. For the CDR3, the DNA is TGCGCCAGCAGCTTGGGGACAGGGGGGAGCACAGATACGCAGTATTTT.

This clone was counted once. The chain joins TRBV30 to TRBJ1-5, with TRBD1 as a possible D gene (5 bases). The germline V gene has CDR1 GTSNPN and CDR2 SVGIG (reference sequence). The CDR3 runs to 14 residues. Trimming took off 5 bases at V and 5 bases at J, with 16 bases between the two ends. The CDR3 protein is CAWSLTGTYQPQHF. The CDR3, as DNA: TGTGCCTGGTCCCTCACAGGCACCTATCAGCCCCAGCATTTT. Filled out from reference TRBV30 and TRBJ1-5, the complete variable domain reads SQTIHQWPATLVQPVGSPLSLECTVEGTSNPNLYWYRQAAGRGLQLLFYSVGIGQISSEVPQNLSASRPQDRQFILSSKKLLLSDSGFYLCAWSLTGTYQPQHFGDGTRLSIL.

This clone was counted a single time. The rearrangement uses TRBV28 and TRBJ2-7; 12 nucleotides agree with TRBD2. This CDR3 comprises 14 residues. The V segment lost 4 bases and the J segment 6 bases; nucleotides outside the gene matches: 4. Germline loops: CDR1 MDHEN, CDR2 SYDVKM. CDR3 nucleotide sequence: TGTGCCAGCAGTTCCCTAGCGGGAGGGGGCGAGCAGTACTTC. Protein product: CASSSLAGGGEQYF. The full variable domain, in which reference TRBV28 and TRBJ2-7 provide the parts outside the CDR3, is DVKVTQSSRYLVKRTGEKVFLECVQDMDHENMFWYRQDPGLGLRLIYFSYDVKMKEKGDIPEGYSVSREKKERFSLILESASTNQTSMYLCASSSLAGGGEQYFGPGTRLTVT.

This clone turned up a few times. The genes are TRBV2 and TRBJ1-1; 8 bases line up with TRBD1. The germline V gene has CDR1 SNHLY and CDR2 FYNNEI. Trimming at V came to 2 bases and at J to 1 base, leaving 6 bases not matched to a gene. The CDR3 extends over 16 amino acids. The CDR3 protein is CASSESRQGRNTEAFF. CDR3 coding DNA: TGTGCCAGCAGTGAATCCCGACAGGGGCGGAACACTGAAGCTTTCTTT.

This clone was observed a handful of times. V gene TRBV30 combines with J gene TRBJ1-3; no clear D gene. The CDR3 covers 11 residues. Germline V CDR1 and CDR2: GTSNPN, SVGIG (reference sequence). CDR3 DNA: TGTGCGAGGGCTGTCGGAAACACCATATATTTT. It codes for CARAVGNTIYF.

The V gene is TRBV9, the J gene TRBJ1-3; no firm D call. Trimming removed 0 bases from V and 2 bases from J, with 6 bases in between. Per germline, CDR1 SGDLS and CDR2 YYNGEE. CDR3 size: 14 residues. The CDR3 spells CASSVGGAGNTIYF. CDR3 sequence (DNA): TGTGCCAGCAGCGTAGGAGGTGCTGGAAACACCATATATTTT. Supplemented by reference TRBV9 and TRBJ1-3, the full variable domain reads DSGVTQTPKHLITATGQRVTLRCSPRSGDLSVYWYQQSLDQGLQFLIQYYNGEERAKGNILERFSAQQFPDLHSELNLSSLELGDSALYFCASSVGGAGNTIYFGEGSWLTVV.

The V and J genes are TRBV6-2 or TRBV6-3 and TRBJ2-7, with D perhaps matching TRBD1 (6 bases). The V gene's germline CDR1 is MNHEY and CDR2 SVGEGT. This CDR3 region has 14 residues. Deletions cut 4 bases from V and 2 bases from J, with 12 bases between. Written as DNA, the CDR3 is TGTGCCAGCAGTTCCCTGGGGGCCCCCTACGAGCAGTACTTC. Translated: CASSSLGAPYEQYF.

This sequence joins TRBV28 and TRBJ2-7; 8 positions match TRBD2. This CDR3 comprises 15 residues. Trimming took 5 bases from V and 3 from J; bases not matched to a gene: 9. Germline loops: CDR1 MDHEN, CDR2 SYDVKM. CDR3 sequence reads: CASSITVAGFYEQYF. CDR3 sequence (DNA): TGTGCCAGCAGTATCACGGTAGCGGGATTCTACGAGCAGTACTTC.

The rearrangement links TRBV9 to TRBJ1-1; 7 nucleotides align to TRBD1. Trimming at V came to 4 bases and at J to 1 base, leaving 7 bases not matched to a gene. The CDR3 is made up of 15 amino acids. Germline CDR1 and CDR2: SGDLS and YYNGEE. CDR3 residues: CASSPRQGQNTEAFF. Here the CDR3 DNA reads TGTGCCAGCAGCCCCAGACAGGGACAGAACACTGAAGCTTTCTTT.